These 14 T cell receptor beta chains came from one sample sequenced in a study of blood T cell repertoires in COVID-19. Sequencing was performed with immunoSEQ multiplex PCR; in TCRdb, only in-frame clones are kept and a portion is missing. Of 150,000 to 200,000 clones detected, about 85% appear once; the ten largest clones hold around a fifth. The sequenced material came from peripheral blood. These receptors originate from a man in his 60s with active or convalescent COVID-19.

The V gene is TRBV5-4, the J gene TRBJ2-3; TRBD2 matches at 12 bases. J gave up 1 base and V 4 bases, and 4 bases lay outside the gene matches. Germline V gene sequence: CDR1 SGHNT, CDR2 YYREEE (reference sequence). The CDR3 length is 16 residues. The chain's CDR3 is CASSDRLAGGTDTQYF. DNA of the CDR3: TGTGCCAGCAGCGACAGACTAGCGGGGGGCACAGATACGCAGTATTTT.

The chain carries TRBV18 and TRBJ2-2; 9 bases are shared with TRBD1. Germline V gives CDR1 KGHSH, CDR2 LQKENI. This CDR3 comprises 16 residues. Germline trimming cut 0 bases from V and 6 bases from J; bases unmatched to any gene: 5. The DNA of the CDR3 is TGTGCCAGCTCACCACCGACAGGGGGAAGTCCCGGGGAGCTGTTTTTT. Its translation is CASSPPTGGSPGELFF.

This chain uses TRBV2 with TRBJ1-5; D is perhaps TRBD1 (6 bases). The CDR3 loop spans 17 amino acids. Trimming took off 5 bases at V and 0 bases at J, with 17 bases between the two ends. Germline values: CDR1 SNHLY, CDR2 FYNNEI. The DNA of the CDR3 is TGTGCCAGCAGTATGACAGGTGGGGGTGGTAGCAATCAGCCCCAGCATTTT. Translating it yields CASSMTGGGGSNQPQHF.

The V gene is TRBV5-1, the J gene TRBJ2-1; 9 nucleotides align to TRBD1. This CDR3 region has 15 residues. Trimming cost V 4 bases and J 7 bases; bases outside gene matches: 9. CDR1 is SGHRS and CDR2 is YFSETQ in the germline V gene. The CDR3 is CASSMGQGPWNEQFF. DNA of the CDR3: TGCGCCAGCAGCATGGGACAGGGCCCATGGAATGAGCAGTTCTTC.

V usage is TRBV5-1 and J usage is TRBJ2-3, with 12 bases aligning to TRBD2. V gave up 5 bases and J gave up 5 bases; unmatched junction bases: 3. There are 14 residues in the CDR3. Germline V gives CDR1 SGHRS, CDR2 YFSETQ. CDR3 sequence reads: CASRTSGGIDTQYF. As DNA, the CDR3 is TGCGCCAGCAGGACTAGCGGGGGAATAGATACGCAGTATTTT.

This chain joins TRBV5-4 and TRBJ2-2; 7 bases align to TRBD2. This CDR3 is 15 amino acids long. Trimming cost V 3 bases and J 6 bases; bases outside gene matches: 8. Germline CDR1 reads SGHNT; CDR2 reads YYREEE (reference sequence). This chain's CDR3 is CASSSDPGLSGELFF. DNA of the CDR3: TGTGCCAGCAGCTCCGACCCGGGACTATCCGGGGAGCTGTTTTTT.

This CDR3 is CAWDWPYGYTF. The CDR3 region has the DNA TGTGCCTGGGATTGGCCATATGGCTACACCTTC. J is TRBJ1-2 and V is TRBV30; the D is unclear. This CDR3 region has 11 residues. The germline CDR1 and CDR2 sequences are GTSNPN and SVGIG (reference sequence). Trimming stripped 5 bases from V and 5 bases from J, with 9 bases between. Based on the CDR3 plus reference TRBV30 and TRBJ1-2, the full variable domain is SQTIHQWPATLVQPVGSPLSLECTVEGTSNPNLYWYRQAAGRGLQLLFYSVGIGQISSEVPQNLSASRPQDRQFILSSKKLLLSDSGFYLCAWDWPYGYTFGSGTRLTVV.

CDR3 sequence: CASSQDPTGAYGYTF. In DNA, the CDR3 is TGCGCCAGCAGCCAGGACCCTACAGGGGCCTATGGCTACACCTTC. The genes are TRBV4-1 and TRBJ1-2; 7 bases are shared with TRBD1. The germline CDR1 and CDR2 sequences are MGHRA and YSYEKL. V trimming: 3 bases; J trimming: 4 bases; junction bases outside the gene matches: 8. There are 15 residues in the CDR3.

This clone was observed many times. CDR3: CASSVFNQGNSQPQHF. The CDR3, as DNA: TGTGCCAGCAGTGTTTTCAACCAGGGAAACAGTCAGCCCCAGCATTTT. The chain links TRBV6-1 to TRBJ1-5, with D possibly matching TRBD1 (5 bases). Germline loops: CDR1 MNHNS, CDR2 SASEGT. This CDR3 is built from 16 residues. V was shortened by 4 bases and J by 6 bases, with 19 bases between the two germline ends.

The chain combines TRBV9 with TRBJ2-5; TRBD1 agrees at 11 bases. The CDR3 is 14 residues long. Trimming cost V 4 bases and J 5 bases; bases outside gene matches: 4. Germline V gene lookup returns CDR1 SGDLS and CDR2 YYNGEE. The CDR3 sequence is CASSRTGGGETQYF. Written as DNA, the CDR3 is TGTGCCAGCAGCAGGACAGGGGGCGGGGAGACCCAGTACTTC. The variable domain in full, completed from reference TRBV9 and TRBJ2-5, reads DSGVTQTPKHLITATGQRVTLRCSPRSGDLSVYWYQQSLDQGLQFLIQYYNGEERAKGNILERFSAQQFPDLHSELNLSSLELGDSALYFCASSRTGGGETQYFGPGTRLLVL.

This clone was counted a single time. The CDR3 DNA follows: TGTGCCAGCAGCTTAGGCGGGGTGTTCAGTGAGACCCAGTACTTC. This encodes CASSLGGVFSETQYF. This rearrangement joins TRBV7-6 to TRBJ2-5, with TRBD2 as a possible D gene (6 bases). Germline V lookup: CDR1 SGHVS, CDR2 FNYEAQ. This CDR3 is 15 amino acids long. V gave up 1 base and J gave up 5 bases, with 14 bases separating them.

The chain joins TRBV5-5 to TRBJ2-6, with TRBD2 identical over 13 bases. With 2 bases clipped from V and 4 bases from J, the junction kept 3 bases outside the gene matches. The CDR3 contains 17 residues. From germline, CDR1 is SGHKS and CDR2 YYEKEE (reference sequence). Written as DNA, the CDR3 is TGTGCCAGCAGCTTTGGACTAGCGGGAGAGGGGGCCAACGTCCTGACTTTC. Amino acids: CASSFGLAGEGANVLTF.

The chain recombines TRBV5-5 with TRBJ1-2; unclear D gene. Germline loops: CDR1 SGHKS, CDR2 YYEKEE (reference sequence). With 4 bases removed from V and 6 bases from J, the gap between germline ends came to 16 bases. There are 14 residues in the CDR3. The CDR3 sequence: CASSRRAGDNGYTF. CDR3 nucleotides: TGTGCCAGCAGCCGGAGGGCCGGGGATAATGGCTACACCTTC.

The V and J genes are TRBV30 and TRBJ2-1, with no clear D. Trimming removed 1 base at V and 0 bases at J, with 4 bases between. This CDR3 comprises 13 residues. Germline V gene data show CDR1 as GTSNPN and CDR2 as SVGIG (reference sequence). DNA for the CDR3: TGTGCCTGGAGTGGGAGCTCCTACAATGAGCAGTTCTTC. It codes for CAWSGSSYNEQFF.